This T cell receptor beta chain was sequenced for a study of T-cell memory formation after mild COVID-19. Turning to the study itself: For the most part, TCR clusters were specific to one donor.

The ends were cut back, 7 bases at V and 7 bases at J, with 19 bases in the middle. This CDR3 has 15 amino acids. Germline V gene lookup returns CDR1 LNHDA and CDR2 SQIVND (reference sequence). The study's findings and limits: Certain responding clones were present in pre-infection memory, suggesting participation of cross-reactive memory.

With constant-segment primers, 5'RACE yielded cDNA libraries of TCR alpha and TCR beta that carried sample barcodes and UMIs. TCRdb independently ran MiXCR on the 5' RACE reads; one entry per CDR3 protein. The table has some 340,000 distinct CDR3 sequences, 10% to 15% seen once. With respect to this clonotype: No antigen is known for it.

V usage is TRBV19 and J usage is TRBJ1-4, with D unresolved. The clonotype comes from a man between 18 and 29 years old who had mild COVID-19 (a few samples of this study predate the infection). Cell type and time point are not known. Sequenced: PBMCs or a T cell subset sorted from them (not recorded which). The CDR3 bases are TGTGCCAGTAACACCAATCACGGATCACCTGAAAAACTGTTTTTT. Protein sequence: CASNTNHGSPEKLFF.